This T cell receptor (beta chain) was profiled in a study of T cells expressing NK-cell markers. Scientists made TCR beta cDNA using 5'RACE template switching with UMIs. TCRdb re-called the 5' RACE reads, yielding one record per CDR3 amino acid sequence without DNA. Here the sample table reports 150,000 to 200,000 distinct CDR3 sequences. This TCR was sampled from a man aged 18-70 years in good health. Sequenced material: blood T cells: a sorted CD56 or NKG2C T cell subset, CD4+ or CD8+ T cells, or bulk PBMC T cells (not recorded which).

CDR3 residues: CASSLALAGADYGYTF. This chain uses TRBV12-3 or TRBV12-4 with TRBJ1-2; absent DNA, TCRdb's TRBD1 call cannot be checked. The CDR3 extends over 16 amino acids.